This T cell receptor beta chain was found in a study of blood T cell repertoires in COVID-19. Study context: The study drew acute and convalescent COVID-19 samples from the United States, Italy and Spain. Sources were T cells, B-cell-depleted T cells, or PBMCs; the material itself was cDNA or gDNA.

This CDR3 region has 15 residues. The V end was cut by 4 bases, the J end by 3 bases, with 15 bases between. Germline V lookup: CDR1 MNHEY, CDR2 SMNVEV (reference sequence). Data came from immunoSEQ multiplex PCR; TCRdb stores just in-frame clones and leaves some out. The data show about 86,000 clones, 75% to 90% seen once. The sequence derives from a woman at least 80 years old with active or convalescent COVID-19. Input material: peripheral blood. V gene TRBV27 combines with J gene TRBJ1-1, with D perhaps matching TRBD1 (5 bases). The CDR3, as DNA: TGTGCCAGCAGTTCAGGGATTTCTTGGGACACTGAAGCTTTCTTT. It is translated as CASSSGISWDTEAFF.